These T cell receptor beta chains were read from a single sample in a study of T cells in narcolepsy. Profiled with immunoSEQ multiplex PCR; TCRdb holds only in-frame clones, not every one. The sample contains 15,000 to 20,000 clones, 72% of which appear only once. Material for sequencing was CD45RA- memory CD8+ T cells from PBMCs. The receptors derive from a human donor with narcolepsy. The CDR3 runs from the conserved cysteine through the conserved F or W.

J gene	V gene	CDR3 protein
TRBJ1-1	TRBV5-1	CASSLKNTEAFF
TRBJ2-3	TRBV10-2	CASILAGGTDTQYF
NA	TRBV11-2	CASSLGGGKLAYEQYF
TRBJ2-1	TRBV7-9	CASSLGRRWVRYNEQFF
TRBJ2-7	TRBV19	CASSGPLYEQYF
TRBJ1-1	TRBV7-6	CASSPGTGYRTEAFF
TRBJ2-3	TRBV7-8	CASSLGVDTQYF
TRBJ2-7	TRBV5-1	CASSWDSYYEQYF
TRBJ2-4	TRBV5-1	CASSPQGAKNIQYF
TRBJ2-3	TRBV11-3	CASSLGGDTQYF
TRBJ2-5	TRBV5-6	CASSLEPRQQETQYF
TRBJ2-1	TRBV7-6	CASSSPRASGGPTYNEQFF
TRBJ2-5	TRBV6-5	CASSYTSGRGETQYF
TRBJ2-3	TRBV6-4	CASSQAGGTDTQYF
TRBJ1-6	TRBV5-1	CASSLGQGIPLHF
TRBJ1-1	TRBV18	CASSPPWTVGAFF
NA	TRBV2	CASSEGGSSYEQYF
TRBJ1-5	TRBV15	CATSPQPQHF
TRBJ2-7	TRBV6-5	CASRQGAESYEQYF
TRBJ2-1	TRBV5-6	CASSLGRTISEQFF
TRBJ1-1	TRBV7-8	CASSFGQMNTEAFF
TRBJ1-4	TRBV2	CASSPEGQGSNEKLFF
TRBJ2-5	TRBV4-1	CASSQTSGQETQYF
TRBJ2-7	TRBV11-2	CASSSTVSYEQYF
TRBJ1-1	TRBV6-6	CASRHRHNTEAFF
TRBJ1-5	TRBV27	CASSLSDPNQPQHF
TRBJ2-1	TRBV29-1	CSVGTSGYEQFF
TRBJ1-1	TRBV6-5	CASSYASDREDTEAFF
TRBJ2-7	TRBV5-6	CASSSSRWYEQYF